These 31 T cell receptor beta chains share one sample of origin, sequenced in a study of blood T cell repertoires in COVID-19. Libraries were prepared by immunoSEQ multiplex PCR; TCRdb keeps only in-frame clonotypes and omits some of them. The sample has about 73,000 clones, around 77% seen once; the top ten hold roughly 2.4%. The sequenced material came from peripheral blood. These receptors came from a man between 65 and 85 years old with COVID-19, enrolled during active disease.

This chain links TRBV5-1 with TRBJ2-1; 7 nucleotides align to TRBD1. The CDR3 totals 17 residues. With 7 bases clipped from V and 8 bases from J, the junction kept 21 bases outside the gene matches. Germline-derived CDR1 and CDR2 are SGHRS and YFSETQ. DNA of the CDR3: TGCGCCAGCCAGCTGGGGCCTCTGGCAGGGGGAATGTATGAGCAGTTCTTC. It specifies CASQLGPLAGGMYEQFF.

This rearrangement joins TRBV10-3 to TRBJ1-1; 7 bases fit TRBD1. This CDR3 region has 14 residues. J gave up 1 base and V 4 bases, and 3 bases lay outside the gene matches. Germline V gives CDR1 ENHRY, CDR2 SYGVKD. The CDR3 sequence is CAISVRQGNTEAFF. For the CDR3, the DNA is TGTGCCATCAGTGTTAGACAGGGGAACACTGAAGCTTTCTTT.

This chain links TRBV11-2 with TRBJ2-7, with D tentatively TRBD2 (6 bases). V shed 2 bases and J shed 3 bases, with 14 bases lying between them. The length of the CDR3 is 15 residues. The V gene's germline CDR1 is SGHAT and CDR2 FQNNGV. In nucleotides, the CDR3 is TGTGCCAGCAGCTTATTGGGGGGTGGGCTCTACGAGCAGTACTTC. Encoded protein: CASSLLGGGLYEQYF.

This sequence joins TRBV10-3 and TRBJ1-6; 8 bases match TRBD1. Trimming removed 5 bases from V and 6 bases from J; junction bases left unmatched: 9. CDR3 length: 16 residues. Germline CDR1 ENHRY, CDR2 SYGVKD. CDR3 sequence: CAISFRPGQANSPLHF. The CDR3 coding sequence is TGTGCCATCAGTTTCCGCCCGGGACAGGCTAATTCACCCCTCCACTTT.

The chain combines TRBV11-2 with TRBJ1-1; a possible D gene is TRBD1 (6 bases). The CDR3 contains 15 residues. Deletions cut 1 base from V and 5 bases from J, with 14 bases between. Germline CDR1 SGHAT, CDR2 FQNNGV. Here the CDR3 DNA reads TGTGCCAGCAGCTTAGGGTGGGGGCGACGGACTGAAGCTTTCTTT. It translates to CASSLGWGRRTEAFF.

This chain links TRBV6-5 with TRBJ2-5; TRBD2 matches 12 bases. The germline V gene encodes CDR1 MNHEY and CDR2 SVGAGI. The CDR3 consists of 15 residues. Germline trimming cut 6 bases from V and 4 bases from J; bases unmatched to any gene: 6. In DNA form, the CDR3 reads TGTGCCAGCAGGGGGGTGACTAGCGGGAGAGAGACCCAGTACTTC. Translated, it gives CASRGVTSGRETQYF.

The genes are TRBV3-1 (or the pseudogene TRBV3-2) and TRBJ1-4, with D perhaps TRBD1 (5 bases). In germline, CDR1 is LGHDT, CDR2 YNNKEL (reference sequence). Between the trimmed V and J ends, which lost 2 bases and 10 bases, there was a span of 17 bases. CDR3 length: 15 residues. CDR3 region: CASSQNGPRGAKLFF. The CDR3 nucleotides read TGTGCCAGCAGCCAAAATGGGCCCCGTGGGGCAAAACTGTTTTTT.

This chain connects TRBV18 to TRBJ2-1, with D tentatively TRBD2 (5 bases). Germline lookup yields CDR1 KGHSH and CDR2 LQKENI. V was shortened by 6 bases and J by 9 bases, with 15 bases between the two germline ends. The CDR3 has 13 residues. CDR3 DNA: TGTGCCAGCTCCCAAGACCCTGGAGGTGAGCAGTTCTTC. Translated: CASSQDPGGEQFF.

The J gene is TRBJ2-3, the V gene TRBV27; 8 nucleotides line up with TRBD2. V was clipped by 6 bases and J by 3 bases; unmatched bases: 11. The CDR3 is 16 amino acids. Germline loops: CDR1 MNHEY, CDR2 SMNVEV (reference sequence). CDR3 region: CASSLGRLAGTDTQYF. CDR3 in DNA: TGTGCCAGCAGCCTAGGGCGTCTAGCGGGTACAGATACGCAGTATTTT.

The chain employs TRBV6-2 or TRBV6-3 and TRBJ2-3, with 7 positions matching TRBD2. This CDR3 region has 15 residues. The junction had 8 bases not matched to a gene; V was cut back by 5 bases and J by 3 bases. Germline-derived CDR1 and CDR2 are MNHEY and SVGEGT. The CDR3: CASSPRMGGTDTQYF. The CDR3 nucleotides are TGTGCCAGCAGTCCCCGTATGGGGGGGACAGATACGCAGTATTTT.

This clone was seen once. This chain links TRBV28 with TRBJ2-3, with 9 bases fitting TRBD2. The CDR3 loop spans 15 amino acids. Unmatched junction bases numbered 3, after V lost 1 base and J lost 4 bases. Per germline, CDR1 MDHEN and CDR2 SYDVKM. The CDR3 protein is CASSLSGLAADTQYF. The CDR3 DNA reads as TGTGCCAGCAGTTTATCGGGACTAGCAGCAGATACGCAGTATTTT.

The CDR3 sequence: CAISAQDRGGNQPQHF. In nucleotides, the CDR3 is TGTGCCATCAGTGCTCAGGACAGGGGTGGCAATCAGCCCCAGCATTTT. This chain joins TRBV10-3 and TRBJ1-5, with 9 bases matching TRBD1. The CDR3 contains 16 residues. V dropped 4 bases and J dropped 2; count of bases not matched to a gene: 6. From germline, CDR1 is ENHRY and CDR2 SYGVKD.

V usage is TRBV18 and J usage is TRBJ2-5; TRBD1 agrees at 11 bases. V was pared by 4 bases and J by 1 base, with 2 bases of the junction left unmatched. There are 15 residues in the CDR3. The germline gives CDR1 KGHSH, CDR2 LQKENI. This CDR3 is CASSLGTGGQETQYF. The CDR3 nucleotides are TGTGCCAGCTCACTCGGGACAGGGGGCCAAGAGACCCAGTACTTC. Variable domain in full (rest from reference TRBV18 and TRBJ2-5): NAGVMQNPRHLVRRRGQEARLRCSPMKGHSHVYWYRQLPEEGLKFMVYLQKENIIDESGMPKERFSAEFPKEGPSILRIQQVVRGDSAAYFCASSLGTGGQETQYFGPGTRLLVL.

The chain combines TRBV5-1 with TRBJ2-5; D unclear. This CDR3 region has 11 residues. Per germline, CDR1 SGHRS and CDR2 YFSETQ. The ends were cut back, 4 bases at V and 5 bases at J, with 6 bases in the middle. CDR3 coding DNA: TGCGCCAGCAGCGCCGAGGAGACCCAGTACTTC. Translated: CASSAEETQYF.

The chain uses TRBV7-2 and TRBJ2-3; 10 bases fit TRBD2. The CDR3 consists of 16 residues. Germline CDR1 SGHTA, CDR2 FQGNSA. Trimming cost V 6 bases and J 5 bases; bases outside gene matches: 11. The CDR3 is CASRGGLARNIDTQYF. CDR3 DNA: TGTGCCAGCAGGGGGGGACTAGCGCGAAATATAGATACGCAGTATTTT.

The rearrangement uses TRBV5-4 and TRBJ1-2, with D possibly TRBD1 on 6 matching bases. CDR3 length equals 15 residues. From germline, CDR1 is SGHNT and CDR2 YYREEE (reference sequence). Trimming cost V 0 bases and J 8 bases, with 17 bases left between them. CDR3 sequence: CASSLAMGAERGYTF. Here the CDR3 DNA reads TGTGCCAGCAGCTTGGCCATGGGGGCAGAGCGGGGCTACACCTTC.

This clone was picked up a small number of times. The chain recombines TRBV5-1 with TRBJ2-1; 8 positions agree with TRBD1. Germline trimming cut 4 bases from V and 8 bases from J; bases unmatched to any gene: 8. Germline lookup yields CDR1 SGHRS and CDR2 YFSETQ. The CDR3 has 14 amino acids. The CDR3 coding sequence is TGCGCCAGCAGCCTCCGACAGGGGTCCCATGAGCAGTTCTTC. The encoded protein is CASSLRQGSHEQFF.

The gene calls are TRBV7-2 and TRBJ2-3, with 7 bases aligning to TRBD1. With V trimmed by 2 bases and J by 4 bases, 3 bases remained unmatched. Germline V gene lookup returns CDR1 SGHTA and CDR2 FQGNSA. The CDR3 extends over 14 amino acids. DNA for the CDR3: TGTGCCAGCAGCTTAAACAGGGGCGCAGATACGCAGTATTTT. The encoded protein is CASSLNRGADTQYF.

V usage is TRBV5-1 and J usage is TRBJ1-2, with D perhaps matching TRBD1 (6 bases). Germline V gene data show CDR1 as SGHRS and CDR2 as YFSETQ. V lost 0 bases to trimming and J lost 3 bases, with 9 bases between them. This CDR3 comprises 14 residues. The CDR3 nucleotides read TGCGCCAGCAGCTTGGTGCCAGGGGACTATGGCTACACCTTC. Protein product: CASSLVPGDYGYTF. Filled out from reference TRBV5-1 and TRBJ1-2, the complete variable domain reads KAGVTQTPRYLIKTRGQQVTLSCSPISGHRSVSWYQQTPGQGLQFLFEYFSETQRNKGNFPGRFSGRQFSNSRSEMNVSTLELGDSALYLCASSLVPGDYGYTFGSGTRLTVV.

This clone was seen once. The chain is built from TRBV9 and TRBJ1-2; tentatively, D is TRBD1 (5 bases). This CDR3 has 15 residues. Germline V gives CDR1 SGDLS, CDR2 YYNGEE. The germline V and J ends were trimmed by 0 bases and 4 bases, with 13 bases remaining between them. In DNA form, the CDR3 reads TGTGCCAGCAGCGTAGCTGGGGCAGGGCCCTATGGCTACACCTTC. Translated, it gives CASSVAGAGPYGYTF.

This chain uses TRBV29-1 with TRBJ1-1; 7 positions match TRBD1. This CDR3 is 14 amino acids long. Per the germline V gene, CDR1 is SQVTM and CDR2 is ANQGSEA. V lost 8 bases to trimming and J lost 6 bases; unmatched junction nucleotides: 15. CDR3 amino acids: CSFKSGRGLAEAFF. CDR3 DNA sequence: TGCAGCTTCAAAAGCGGCAGGGGGTTGGCTGAAGCTTTCTTT.

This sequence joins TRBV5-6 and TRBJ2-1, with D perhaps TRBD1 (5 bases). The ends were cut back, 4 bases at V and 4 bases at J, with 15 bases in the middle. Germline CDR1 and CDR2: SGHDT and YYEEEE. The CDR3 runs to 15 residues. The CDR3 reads CASSPKPQGYNEQFF. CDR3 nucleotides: TGTGCCAGCAGCCCAAAACCCCAGGGATACAATGAGCAGTTCTTC.

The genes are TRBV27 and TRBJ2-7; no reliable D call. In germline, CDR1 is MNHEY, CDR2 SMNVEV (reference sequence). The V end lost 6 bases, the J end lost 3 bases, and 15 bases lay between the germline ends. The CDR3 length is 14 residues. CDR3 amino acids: CASRTDTVNYEQYF. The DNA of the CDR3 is TGTGCCAGCAGAACCGACACAGTAAACTACGAGCAGTACTTC.

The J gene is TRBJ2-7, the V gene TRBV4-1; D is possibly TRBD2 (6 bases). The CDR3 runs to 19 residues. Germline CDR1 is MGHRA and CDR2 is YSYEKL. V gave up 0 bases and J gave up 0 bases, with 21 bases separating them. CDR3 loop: CASSQDQAIGTHYSYEQYF. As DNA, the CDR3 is TGCGCCAGCAGCCAAGATCAGGCAATTGGGACTCATTACTCCTACGAGCAGTACTTC.

The CDR3 protein is CASSPREGVIETQYF. The CDR3 region has the DNA TGTGCCAGCTCACCACGGGAGGGAGTGATAGAGACCCAGTACTTC. V and J are TRBV18 and TRBJ2-5; 7 bases line up with TRBD2. With V trimmed by 1 base and J by 4 bases, 6 bases remained unmatched. The CDR3 loop spans 15 amino acids. Germline V gives CDR1 KGHSH, CDR2 LQKENI.

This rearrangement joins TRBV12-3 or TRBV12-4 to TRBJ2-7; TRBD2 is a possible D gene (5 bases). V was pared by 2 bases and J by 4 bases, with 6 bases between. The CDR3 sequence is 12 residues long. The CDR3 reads CASSLLAYEQYF. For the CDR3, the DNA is TGTGCCAGCAGTTTACTAGCTTACGAGCAGTACTTC.

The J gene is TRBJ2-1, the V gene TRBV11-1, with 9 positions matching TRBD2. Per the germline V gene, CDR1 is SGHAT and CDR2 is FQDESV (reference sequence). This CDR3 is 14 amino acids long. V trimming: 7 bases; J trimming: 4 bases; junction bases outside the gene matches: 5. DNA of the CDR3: TGTGCCAGCAAAAGTCTAGCGGGGTACAATGAGCAGTTCTTC. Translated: CASKSLAGYNEQFF. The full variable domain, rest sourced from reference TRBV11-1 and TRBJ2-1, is EAEVAQSPRYKITEKSQAVAFWCDPISGHATLYWYRQILGQGPELLVQFQDESVVDDSQLPKDRFSAERLKGVDSTLKIQPAELGDSAMYLCASKSLAGYNEQFFGPGTRLTVL.

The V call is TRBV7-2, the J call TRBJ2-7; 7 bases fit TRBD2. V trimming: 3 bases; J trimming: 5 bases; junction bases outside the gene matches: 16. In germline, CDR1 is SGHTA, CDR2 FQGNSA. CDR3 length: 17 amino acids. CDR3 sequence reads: CASSFRGMDGRSHEQYF. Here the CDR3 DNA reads TGTGCCAGCAGCTTCCGGGGTATGGACGGGAGGTCTCACGAGCAGTACTTC.

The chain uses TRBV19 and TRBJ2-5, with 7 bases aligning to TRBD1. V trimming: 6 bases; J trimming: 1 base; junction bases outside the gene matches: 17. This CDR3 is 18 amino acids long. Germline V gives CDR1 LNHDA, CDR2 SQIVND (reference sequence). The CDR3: CASSLFGPGTERQETQYF. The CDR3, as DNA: TGTGCCAGTAGCCTCTTTGGGCCCGGGACAGAACGCCAAGAGACCCAGTACTTC.

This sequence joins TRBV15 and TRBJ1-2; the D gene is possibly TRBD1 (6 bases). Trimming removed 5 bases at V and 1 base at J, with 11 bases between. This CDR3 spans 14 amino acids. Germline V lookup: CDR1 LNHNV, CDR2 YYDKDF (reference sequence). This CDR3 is CATSGNRVNYGYTF. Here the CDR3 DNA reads TGTGCCACCAGCGGGAACAGGGTTAACTATGGCTACACCTTC.

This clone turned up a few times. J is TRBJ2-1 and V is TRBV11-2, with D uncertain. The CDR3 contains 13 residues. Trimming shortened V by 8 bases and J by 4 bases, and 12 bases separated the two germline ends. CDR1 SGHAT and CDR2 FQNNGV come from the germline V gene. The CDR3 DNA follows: TGTGCCAGCGAGGATCGGAAATACAATGAGCAGTTCTTC. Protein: CASEDRKYNEQFF.